Given below is one T cell receptor beta chain in context. Its antigen remains unknown. Profiling relied on immunoSEQ multiplex PCR, and the TCRdb table lists in-frame clones only, not all of them. The sample lists 150,000 to 200,000 clones; approximately 92% were seen once. The data were obtained in a study of T cell responses to AZD1222 COVID-19 vaccine. Germline V gene lookup returns CDR1 LNHDA and CDR2 SQIVND (reference sequence). The CDR3 is made up of 12 amino acids. V gave up 5 bases and J gave up 4 bases, with 8 bases separating them. The study's findings and limits: White British people made up most donors, females outnumbered males, and clonal diversity was possibly underestimated.

This receptor was taken from an adult in good health. The V call is TRBV19, the J call TRBJ1-2, with D tentatively TRBD1 (6 bases). This specimen was peripheral blood, taken on day 0 of AZD1222 vaccination. In DNA, the CDR3 is TGTGCCAGTAGTCTACAGGGCTATGGCTACACCTTC. It is translated as CASSLQGYGYTF.